The 9 T cell receptor beta chains below all came from one sample that was sequenced in a study of radiation and T cells in renal cell carcinoma. Profiling relied on immunoSEQ multiplex PCR, and the TCRdb table lists in-frame clones only, not all of them. The sample holds about 150,000 clones; 80% to 90% are singletons and the top ten take about an eighth. Time point reported: blood 2 weeks post-SBRT. The treatment was: 15 Gy SBRT to primary tumor, nephrectomy 4 weeks later. Material: blood, obtained from a patient whose treatment included radiotherapy and nephrectomy. These receptors were taken from a woman aged 45-60 years with renal cell carcinoma.

The chain carries TRBV11-2 and TRBJ2-5; D is possibly TRBD2 (6 bases). The V end was cut by 7 bases, the J end by 2 bases, with 17 bases between. Germline V gene sequence: CDR1 SGHAT, CDR2 FQNNGV. The CDR3 spans 15 residues. CDR3 amino acids: CASNHAGGWQETQYF. The CDR3 DNA is TGTGCCAGCAACCATGCCGGGGGTTGGCAAGAGACCCAGTACTTC.

This clone was seen once. The rearrangement uses TRBV11-2 and TRBJ1-5; D is undetermined. This CDR3 contains 14 residues. Germline lookup yields CDR1 SGHAT and CDR2 FQNNGV. V was cut by 5 bases and J by 0 bases, with 8 bases left in between. CDR3 DNA sequence: TGTGCCAGCAGCCGCGGGATTAGCAATCAGCCCCAGCATTTT. Amino acid sequence: CASSRGISNQPQHF.

The chain recombines TRBV5-1 with TRBJ2-7; D possibly corresponds to TRBD1 (5 bases). This CDR3 region has 13 residues. Germline CDR1 and CDR2: SGHRS and YFSETQ. Trimming cost V 4 bases and J 2 bases, with 10 bases left between them. The CDR3 nucleotides read TGCGCCAGCAGCCGAGAAGGGGCCTACGAGCAGTACTTC. It specifies CASSREGAYEQYF.

V usage is TRBV6-1 and J usage is TRBJ2-3, with D possibly matching TRBD2 (6 bases). CDR3 length: 16 residues. Trimming shortened V by 2 bases and J by 4 bases, and 16 bases separated the two germline ends. Germline V lookup: CDR1 MNHNS, CDR2 SASEGT. This chain's CDR3 is CASSEPGDPLPDTQYF. CDR3 sequence (DNA): TGTGCCAGCAGTGAACCGGGAGATCCCCTCCCAGATACGCAGTATTTT.

The CDR3, as DNA: TGTGCCAGCAGCTTAAAGGACAGGCCCAGGAGCGCTTTCTTT. Amino acids: CASSLKDRPRSAFF. This chain uses TRBV7-2 with TRBJ1-1, with 7 positions matching TRBD1. Germline V gene data show CDR1 as SGHTA and CDR2 as FQGNSA. The CDR3 has 14 amino acids. After removal of 2 bases from V and 11 bases from J, the junction contained 11 bases not matched to a gene.

This sequence joins TRBV7-9 and TRBJ1-2; the D is unclear. This CDR3 region has 17 residues. Germline CDR1 and CDR2: SEHNR and FQNEAQ (reference sequence). Trimming shortened V by 0 bases and J by 2 bases, and 16 bases separated the two germline ends. Here the CDR3 DNA reads TGTGCCAGCAGCTTAGCGAGAGAGAGGGCATTAAACTATGGCTACACCTTC. This encodes CASSLARERALNYGYTF.

The chain uses TRBV19 and TRBJ1-3; perhaps TRBD1 as D (5 bases). The CDR3 covers 15 residues. Trimming took 6 bases from V and 1 from J, leaving 13 bases between them. Germline V CDR1 and CDR2: LNHDA, SQIVND (reference sequence). This CDR3 is CASSTLPGSGNTIYF. CDR3 nucleotide sequence: TGTGCCAGTAGCACCCTTCCAGGGTCTGGAAACACCATATATTTT.

The chain recombines TRBV5-1 with TRBJ1-6; the D gene is possibly TRBD1 (5 bases). The CDR3 extends over 14 amino acids. Trimming pared 1 base from V and 5 bases from J, leaving 7 bases between. Germline V lookup: CDR1 SGHRS, CDR2 YFSETQ. CDR3 sequence reads: CASSLSGNNSPLHF. The CDR3 coding sequence is TGCGCCAGCAGCTTGTCAGGGAATAATTCACCCCTCCACTTT.

The V gene is TRBV7-6, the J gene TRBJ1-1; possible D gene TRBD1, 5 bases. V lost 2 bases and J 0 bases, leaving 13 bases between the germline ends. The CDR3 is 16 residues long. Germline CDR1 reads SGHVS; CDR2 reads FNYEAQ. The CDR3 DNA sequence: TGTGCCAGCAGCTTACTCTTGGAGGGGATGAACACTGAAGCTTTCTTT. Translation: CASSLLLEGMNTEAFF.